These 20 T cell receptor beta chains were sequenced from one sample in a study of radiation and T cells in renal cell carcinoma. The table came from immunoSEQ multiplex PCR; TCRdb's copy has only in-frame clones and leaves some out. The sample shows 150,000 or so clones, around 89% of them seen only once. Time point defined: blood 4 weeks post-SBRT, at nephrectomy. The treatment is: 15 Gy SBRT to primary tumor, nephrectomy 4 weeks later. Sequenced here: blood, sampled from a patient whose treatment included radiotherapy and nephrectomy. The receptors come from a woman in her 50s with renal cell carcinoma.

The V and J genes are TRBV10-2 and TRBJ2-7; TRBD1 is a possible D gene (6 bases). V dropped 0 bases and J dropped 1 base, with 10 bases sitting between them. CDR3 length: 15 amino acids. Germline CDR1 and CDR2: WSHSY and SAAADI. The CDR3 region is CASSESPGHSYEQYF. The CDR3 nucleotides are TGCGCCAGCAGTGAGTCCCCGGGACATTCCTACGAGCAGTACTTC.

This chain connects TRBV6-6 to TRBJ2-1; D is tentatively TRBD1 or TRBD2 (5 bases each). Germline V gives CDR1 MNHNY, CDR2 SVGAGI (reference sequence). The CDR3 is made up of 13 amino acids. Trimming removed 8 bases from V and 8 bases from J, with 16 bases in between. The CDR3 here is CASLGVPTDEQFF. CDR3 in DNA: TGTGCCAGCTTGGGGGTTCCTACGGATGAGCAGTTCTTC.

The chain uses TRBV5-6 and TRBJ1-4, with a possible D match to TRBD1 (6 bases). Germline CDR1 and CDR2: SGHDT and YYEEEE. CDR3 length equals 13 residues. V gave up 4 bases and J gave up 7 bases, with 11 bases separating them. Here the CDR3 reads CASSIGTREKLFF. CDR3 bases: TGTGCCAGCAGCATTGGGACACGTGAAAAACTGTTTTTT.

The genes are TRBV7-3 and TRBJ2-1; a weak D match, TRBD1 (5 bases). From germline, CDR1 is SGHTA and CDR2 FQGTGA. The CDR3 length is 12 residues. The germline V and J ends were trimmed by 2 bases and 9 bases, with 8 bases remaining between them. The CDR3 sequence is CASSLGAGEQFF. The CDR3 nucleotides are TGTGCCAGCAGCTTAGGGGCTGGTGAGCAGTTCTTC.

J is TRBJ2-3 and V is TRBV18, with a weak D call TRBD1 (6 bases). With 2 bases removed from V and 1 base from J, the gap between germline ends came to 13 bases. The CDR3 has 16 amino acids. Germline V gene sequence: CDR1 KGHSH, CDR2 LQKENI. The CDR3 nucleotides are TGTGCCAGCTCACCAGGACAGCCTTCGGGCACAGATACGCAGTATTTT. The encoded protein is CASSPGQPSGTDTQYF. The variable domain in full, with the rest retrieved from reference TRBV18 and TRBJ2-3, is NAGVMQNPRHLVRRRGQEARLRCSPMKGHSHVYWYRQLPEEGLKFMVYLQKENIIDESGMPKERFSAEFPKEGPSILRIQQVVRGDSAAYFCASSPGQPSGTDTQYFGPGTRLTVL.

This rearrangement joins TRBV5-1 to TRBJ2-1, with no clear D. This CDR3 has 14 amino acids. Trimming took off 1 base at V and 4 bases at J, with 9 bases between the two ends. Germline CDR1 SGHRS, CDR2 YFSETQ. CDR3 nucleotides: TGCGCCAGCAGCTTGAGGACGGAATACAATGAGCAGTTCTTC. Encoded protein: CASSLRTEYNEQFF.

In its sample, this clone was seen a few times. This sequence joins TRBV7-2 and TRBJ1-1, with 7 bases fitting TRBD1. Losses at the gene ends were 3 bases for V and 6 bases for J; bases not matched to a gene: 4. Per the germline V gene, CDR1 is SGHTA and CDR2 is FQGNSA. The CDR3 loop spans 13 amino acids. Here the CDR3 DNA reads TGTGCCAGCAGCTTTACAGGGGTCGCTGAAGCTTTCTTT. Translating it yields CASSFTGVAEAFF.

V is TRBV19 and J is TRBJ1-5; possibly TRBD1 for D (6 bases). CDR1 is LNHDA, CDR2 SQIVND, per germline (reference sequence). The CDR3 has 15 residues. V was pared by 4 bases and J by 7 bases, with 17 bases between. This CDR3 reads CASSTPQGGEQPQHF. CDR3 coding DNA: TGTGCCAGTAGTACCCCACAGGGAGGAGAACAGCCCCAGCATTTT.

The rearrangement uses TRBV7-9 and TRBJ1-3; 7 nucleotides line up with TRBD1. CDR3 length: 15 amino acids. V dropped 5 bases and J dropped 2; count of bases not matched to a gene: 6. The V gene's germline CDR1 is SEHNR and CDR2 FQNEAQ (reference sequence). The CDR3, as DNA: TGTGCCAGCAGCCCTACGACAGGGACTGGAAACACCATATATTTT. This codes for CASSPTTGTGNTIYF. The full variable domain, completed using reference TRBV7-9 and TRBJ1-3, is DTGVSQNPRHKITKRGQNVTFRCDPISEHNRLYWYRQTLGQGPEFLTYFQNEAQLEKSRLLSDRFSAERPKGSFSTLEIQRTEQGDSAMYLCASSPTTGTGNTIYFGEGSWLTVV.

This clone was detected many times. The chain has TRBV9 and TRBJ2-3, with TRBD1 identical over 7 bases. Looked up from germline, CDR1 is SGDLS and CDR2 is YYNGEE. This CDR3 is 15 amino acids long. V lost 4 bases and J lost 2; bases outside the gene matches: 7. The CDR3 protein is CASSFAGTATDTQYF. The CDR3 DNA reads TGTGCCAGCAGCTTCGCCGGGACAGCCACAGATACGCAGTATTTT.

This rearrangement joins TRBV7-9 to TRBJ1-2; D uncertain. V lost 1 base and J 4 bases, leaving 10 bases between the germline ends. CDR1 is SEHNR, CDR2 FQNEAQ, per germline (reference sequence). CDR3 length: 14 residues. The CDR3 protein is CASSLEEYTYGYTF. CDR3 DNA: TGTGCCAGCAGCTTAGAAGAATATACCTATGGCTACACCTTC. The variable domain in full, completed from reference TRBV7-9 and TRBJ1-2, reads DTGVSQNPRHKITKRGQNVTFRCDPISEHNRLYWYRQTLGQGPEFLTYFQNEAQLEKSRLLSDRFSAERPKGSFSTLEIQRTEQGDSAMYLCASSLEEYTYGYTFGSGTRLTVV.

The rearrangement uses TRBV11-3 and TRBJ2-5; 15 positions match TRBD2. The CDR3 sequence is 15 residues long. With V trimmed by 5 bases and J by 5 bases, 3 bases remained unmatched. Germline-derived CDR1 and CDR2 are SGHNT and YENEEA. Written as DNA, the CDR3 is TGTGCCAGCAGCCTAGGACTAGCGGGAGGGGAGACCCAGTACTTC. This gives the protein CASSLGLAGGETQYF.

The V and J genes are TRBV9 and TRBJ1-3, with a tentative D call TRBD1 (6 bases). CDR1 and CDR2 (germline): SGDLS, YYNGEE. Trimming took off 2 bases at V and 2 bases at J, with 14 bases between the two ends. The CDR3 length is 16 residues. Here the CDR3 reads CASSVVPGAPGNTIYF. The DNA for the CDR3 is TGTGCCAGCAGCGTGGTACCGGGGGCGCCTGGAAACACCATATATTTT.

V is TRBV18 and J is TRBJ2-5; TRBD2 might be the D (6 bases). Per germline, CDR1 KGHSH and CDR2 LQKENI. The ends were cut back, 5 bases at V and 2 bases at J, with 12 bases in the middle. CDR3 length equals 14 residues. The CDR3: CASSFSGDQETQYF. The CDR3 nucleotides are TGTGCCAGCTCATTTTCGGGGGATCAAGAGACCCAGTACTTC.

The V and J genes are TRBV4-3 and TRBJ1-1; the D is unclear. Germline CDR1 and CDR2: LGHNA and YSLEER. The CDR3 is made up of 15 amino acids. V was trimmed by 4 bases and J by 6 bases, leaving 18 bases between them. CDR3 nucleotides: TGCGCCAGCAGCCGCCGCGAAGGGCGGTCGGCTGAAGCTTTCTTT. Translating gives CASSRREGRSAEAFF.

The rearrangement joins TRBV7-3 to TRBJ2-2, with 7 positions matching TRBD2. The ends lost 8 bases at V and 3 bases at J; junction bases unmatched: 9. CDR1 and CDR2 (germline): SGHTA, FQGTGA. The CDR3 covers 15 residues. CDR3 nucleotide sequence: TGTGCCAGCTCCTTGGGGAGGGCAGACACCGGGGAGCTGTTTTTT. Its translation is CASSLGRADTGELFF.

This chain joins TRBV10-3 and TRBJ1-3; D is uncertain. The V gene's germline CDR1 is ENHRY and CDR2 SYGVKD. The CDR3 has 15 amino acids. V gave up 0 bases and J gave up 2 bases, with 8 bases separating them. CDR3 coding DNA: TGTGCCATCAGTGAGTCAGAGGCCACTGGAAACACCATATATTTT. Encoded protein: CAISESEATGNTIYF.

The chain couples TRBV16 to TRBJ1-1; D is unresolved. CDR1 and CDR2 from the germline V gene are KGHSY and FQNENV. V lost 2 bases and J 1 base, leaving 11 bases between the germline ends. The CDR3 sequence is 15 residues long. The CDR3 DNA reads as TGTGCCAGCAGCCAAGTTAGGTTTTCGAACACTGAAGCTTTCTTT. It encodes CASSQVRFSNTEAFF. The entire variable domain, with the rest obtained from reference TRBV16 and TRBJ1-1, is as follows: GEEVAQTPKHLVRGEGQKAKLYCAPIKGHSYVFWYQQVLKNEFKFLISFQNENVFDETGMPKERFSAKCLPNSPCSLEIQATKLEDSAVYFCASSQVRFSNTEAFFGQGTRLTVV.

This rearrangement joins TRBV5-1 to TRBJ2-1; D tentatively reads TRBD1 or TRBD2 (7 bases each). The V gene lost 1 base and the J gene lost 7 bases, with 15 bases spanning the gap. CDR1 is SGHRS, CDR2 YFSETQ, per germline. The CDR3 is 15 residues long. The CDR3 DNA sequence: TGCGCCAGCAGCTTGTCCCCAGGGGGGGGGAATGAGCAGTTCTTC. Translation gives CASSLSPGGGNEQFF.

This clone was seen once. V and J are TRBV5-1 and TRBJ2-7; D perhaps matches TRBD1 (6 bases). Germline V gene data show CDR1 as SGHRS and CDR2 as YFSETQ. Trimming stripped 4 bases from V and 6 bases from J, with 14 bases between. CDR3 length: 13 residues. The CDR3 is CASSIQQGVEQYF. Written as DNA, the CDR3 is TGCGCCAGCAGCATACAACAGGGAGTCGAGCAGTACTTC.